The 13 T cell receptor beta chains below were found in one sample sequenced in a study of blood T cell repertoires in COVID-19. Repertoires were generated with immunoSEQ multiplex PCR, while TCRdb's copy carries only in-frame clones and drops some. Of some 150,000 clones listed, about 89% are singletons. The source material was peripheral blood. The receptor source for this set is a man aged 50 to 60 with acute or convalescent COVID-19.

The chain employs TRBV7-9 and TRBJ1-2, with a tentative D call TRBD1 (5 bases). The V gene's germline CDR1 is SEHNR and CDR2 FQNEAQ (reference sequence). The CDR3 consists of 16 residues. V was trimmed by 7 bases and J by 2 bases, leaving 20 bases between them. The CDR3 DNA reads as TGTGCCAGCAATGGTGGGGCAGGTCCAGAAAACTATGGCTACACCTTC. Translated: CASNGGAGPENYGYTF.

The rearrangement links TRBV6-5 to TRBJ1-1, with a tentative D call TRBD1 (5 bases). From germline, CDR1 is MNHEY and CDR2 SVGAGI. CDR3 length: 12 residues. V lost 6 bases and J 5 bases, leaving 10 bases between the germline ends. The CDR3 sequence is CASRRGLTEAFF. Here the CDR3 DNA reads TGTGCCAGCAGGAGGGGACTAACTGAAGCTTTCTTT.

The rearrangement joins TRBV7-2 to TRBJ2-3, with TRBD2 as a possible D gene (6 bases). CDR1 is SGHTA, CDR2 FQGNSA, per germline. The ends were cut back, 0 bases at V and 2 bases at J, with 18 bases in the middle. This CDR3 comprises 18 residues. CDR3 in amino acids: CASSLAGGSGSFTDTQYF. The DNA of the CDR3 is TGTGCCAGCAGCTTAGCGGGGGGATCCGGGAGCTTCACAGATACGCAGTATTTT.

The rearrangement joins TRBV9 to TRBJ2-2; 8 nucleotides align to TRBD2. Trimming at V came to 1 base and at J to 0 bases, leaving 5 bases not matched to a gene. The CDR3 has 17 amino acids. Germline V gene data show CDR1 as SGDLS and CDR2 as YYNGEE. This chain's CDR3 is CASSVFSGVTNTGELFF. CDR3 nucleotide sequence: TGTGCCAGCAGCGTATTTAGCGGGGTGACGAACACCGGGGAGCTGTTTTTT.

The chain is built from TRBV4-2 and TRBJ1-5, with TRBD1 as a possible D gene (6 bases). The CDR3 runs 17 residues. CDR1 and CDR2 from the germline V gene are LGHNA and YNFKEQ. The ends were cut back, 3 bases at V and 0 bases at J, with 15 bases in the middle. The CDR3 nucleotides read TGTGCCAGCAGCCAGAACGGGGGGGGCTATAGCAATCAGCCCCAGCATTTT. Translated, it gives CASSQNGGGYSNQPQHF.

V usage is TRBV7-2 and J usage is TRBJ1-2, with 7 bases lining up with TRBD1. V was clipped by 3 bases and J by 3 bases; unmatched bases: 1. Germline V CDR1 and CDR2: SGHTA, FQGNSA. The CDR3 has 13 amino acids. CDR3 in DNA: TGTGCCAGCAGCTTGGGACAGTACTATGGCTACACCTTC. Amino acids: CASSLGQYYGYTF.

This sequence joins TRBV15 and TRBJ2-7; 9 bases are a match to TRBD2. The V and J ends lost 1 base and 1 base, in that order; junction bases with no gene match: 2. Germline V gene data show CDR1 as LNHNV and CDR2 as YYDKDF (reference sequence). There are 15 residues in the CDR3. The CDR3 coding sequence is TGTGCCACCAGCAGAGGGACTAGCGTATCCTACGAGCAGTACTTC. This translates into CATSRGTSVSYEQYF.

The J gene is TRBJ1-2, the V gene TRBV30; D gene unclear. V dropped 3 bases and J dropped 0 bases, with 8 bases sitting between them. CDR3 size: 13 residues. Germline CDR1 and CDR2: GTSNPN and SVGIG (reference sequence). CDR3 loop: CAWSPGANYGYTF. The CDR3 DNA sequence: TGTGCCTGGAGCCCCGGGGCTAACTATGGCTACACCTTC.

The chain carries TRBV6-5 and TRBJ2-1; 12 bases align to TRBD2. V shed 5 bases and J 8 bases; nucleotides not matched to a gene: 4. Per germline, CDR1 MNHEY and CDR2 SVGAGI. This CDR3 comprises 14 residues. CDR3 sequence reads: CASSLAGGLDEQFF. DNA for the CDR3: TGTGCCAGCAGTCTAGCGGGAGGGCTCGATGAGCAGTTCTTC.

The rearrangement uses TRBV10-3 and TRBJ1-1, with TRBD1 as a possible D gene (5 bases). CDR3 size: 13 residues. Trimming left V 7 bases short and J 0 bases short, with 9 bases between. Germline CDR1 is ENHRY and CDR2 is SYGVKD. The CDR3 DNA sequence: TGTGCCATCAAAAGGGACTTGAACACTGAAGCTTTCTTT. Translated, it gives CAIKRDLNTEAFF.

The chain is built from TRBV9 and TRBJ2-1; 11 nucleotides agree with TRBD2. In germline, CDR1 is SGDLS, CDR2 YYNGEE. There are 16 residues in the CDR3. Trimming at V came to 4 bases and at J to 8 bases, leaving 11 bases not matched to a gene. This CDR3 is CASSPRVAGGLDEQFF. The DNA for the CDR3 is TGTGCCAGCAGCCCCCGCGTAGCGGGAGGGCTGGATGAGCAGTTCTTC.

Comment on this clone: Other DNA sequences from this sample encode an identical CDR3 as well. The chain combines TRBV28 with TRBJ1-1; 7 bases are a match to TRBD1. The V gene end was trimmed by 6 bases and the J gene end by 0 bases; junction bases not matched to a gene: 4. CDR1 is MDHEN and CDR2 is SYDVKM in the germline V gene. The CDR3 spans 14 residues. CDR3 nucleotides: TGTGCCAGCAGCTCAGGGGGTTTGAACACTGAAGCTTTCTTT. Translating gives CASSSGGLNTEAFF.

The chain has TRBV6-2 or TRBV6-3 and TRBJ1-1; no definite D call. Trimming shortened V by 2 bases and J by 0 bases, and 7 bases separated the two germline ends. The CDR3 is 14 amino acids. Germline V lookup: CDR1 MNHEY, CDR2 SVGEGT. The CDR3 is CASSYNPVNTEAFF. The CDR3, as DNA: TGTGCCAGCAGTTACAATCCAGTGAACACTGAAGCTTTCTTT.